The clone carrying this T cell receptor (beta chain) showed up just once. Its antigen is not identified. The PCR contained 60 Vbeta and 13 Jbeta primers. Repertoires were generated with immunoSEQ multiplex PCR, while TCRdb's copy carries only in-frame clones and drops some. The sample lists approximately 150,000 clones, 80% occurring once. The germline CDR1 and CDR2 sequences are SGHTA and FQGTGA. V lost 8 bases to trimming and J lost 1 base; unmatched junction nucleotides: 10. The CDR3 is 17 residues long. This record belongs to a study of cytomegalovirus exposure and HLA in healthy donors. Study observations and caveats: Reported performance of the classifier showed diagnosis of cytomegalovirus status with high specificity and sensitivity. What a later analysis reportedly showed was that an Asian-associated ancestry cluster had fewer N-insertions than the approximately 700-donor mean.

The clonotype comes from a man in his thirties or forties in good health and CMV-seropositive. Sequenced sample: PBMCs. The chain combines TRBV7-3 with TRBJ2-6; 8 bases fit TRBD2. CDR3 nucleotide sequence: TGTGCCAGCTCAGACCCGGGACTAGTATCTGGGGCCAACGTCCTGACTTTC. This encodes CASSDPGLVSGANVLTF.